Below, 9 T cell receptor beta chains from the same sample are listed, as sequenced in a study of T cells after yellow fever vaccination. MiXCR was run by TCRdb on the 5' RACE reads, yielding one entry per CDR3 protein. The data hold hundreds of thousands of distinct CDR3 sequences, with more than 9% observed a single time. The source material was PBMCs, sampled on the day of the yellow fever booster vaccination. These receptors originate from a man younger than 40 who received the YFV17D yellow fever vaccine.

This clonotype has only a few counts. The V and J genes are TRBV12-5 and TRBJ2-5, with D uncertain. The germline V gene has CDR1 LGHNT and CDR2 FRNRAP. Trimming cost V 4 bases and J 3 bases, with 9 bases left between them. The CDR3 loop spans 13 amino acids. The CDR3 spells CASGSGWEETQYF. The CDR3 DNA is TGTGCTAGTGGTTCCGGCTGGGAAGAGACCCAGTACTTC.

V and J are TRBV10-3 and TRBJ1-4; 8 positions match TRBD1. The CDR3 sequence is 18 residues long. V dropped 0 bases and J dropped 8; count of bases not matched to a gene: 14. Germline assignment: CDR1 ENHRY and CDR2 SYGVKD. The CDR3 DNA reads as TGTGCCATCAGTGAGTCTCGACAGGGGTTAGCCCCAGAGGAAAAACTGTTTTTT. It translates to CAISESRQGLAPEEKLFF.

This clonotype was counted only a few times. The chain combines TRBV4-3 with TRBJ2-1; the match to TRBD2 covers 7 bases. CDR1 and CDR2 (germline): LGHNA, YSLEER. V trimming: 4 bases; J trimming: 8 bases; junction bases outside the gene matches: 5. CDR3 length: 13 residues. The CDR3 bases are TGCGCCAGCAGCCTAGGACTAGGGGATGAGCAGTTCTTC. It translates to CASSLGLGDEQFF.

This clonotype was counted between two and nine times. The chain recombines TRBV5-1 with TRBJ2-5; 8 bases line up with TRBD2. CDR1 and CDR2 (germline): SGHRS, YFSETQ. Trimming removed 4 bases from V and 2 bases from J; junction bases left unmatched: 13. The CDR3 is made up of 17 amino acids. The CDR3 nucleotides read TGCGCCAGCAGCCCGGACGCGGCGGGAGGAGGGCAAGAGACCCAGTACTTC. Translated: CASSPDAAGGGQETQYF.

This clonotype has a handful of counts. The rearrangement uses TRBV4-3 and TRBJ1-3, with 7 bases aligning to TRBD1. V trimming: 1 base; J trimming: 0 bases; junction bases outside the gene matches: 6. Germline V CDR1 and CDR2: LGHNA, YSLEER. The CDR3 spans 17 residues. CDR3 DNA: TGCGCCAGCAGCCAAGCCAGGGGGGCAAGCTCTGGAAACACCATATATTTT. The encoded protein is CASSQARGASSGNTIYF.

This chain links TRBV4-2 with TRBJ1-3; D is uncertain. The V and J ends lost 7 bases and 6 bases respectively, with 10 bases between them. The CDR3 is 12 amino acids. Germline CDR1 is LGHNA and CDR2 is YNFKEQ. The chain's CDR3 is CASTNTKNTIYF. CDR3 nucleotide sequence: TGTGCCAGCACCAACACCAAAAACACCATATATTTT.

This clonotype was detected only a few times. The rearrangement links TRBV20-1 to TRBJ2-1, with D unresolved. This CDR3 has 15 amino acids. Germline CDR1 and CDR2: DFQATT and SNEGSKA (reference sequence). Trimming left V 0 bases short and J 0 bases short, with 9 bases between. CDR3 amino acids: CSARDPVASYNEQFF. The CDR3 DNA reads TGCAGTGCTAGAGATCCGGTGGCCTCCTACAATGAGCAGTTCTTC.

The chain uses TRBV5-1 and TRBJ2-7; 7 nucleotides line up with TRBD2. J gave up 6 bases and V 0 bases, and 9 bases lay outside the gene matches. CDR1 SGHRS and CDR2 YFSETQ come from the germline V gene. CDR3 length equals 15 residues. This CDR3 reads CASSLELRERGEQYF. CDR3 DNA sequence: TGCGCCAGCAGCTTGGAGTTGCGGGAGAGAGGCGAGCAGTACTTC.

The rearrangement links TRBV20-1 to TRBJ2-7; TRBD1 matches 8 bases. From germline, CDR1 is DFQATT and CDR2 SNEGSKA (reference sequence). The junction had 11 bases not matched to a gene; V was cut back by 5 bases and J by 2 bases. This CDR3 contains 15 residues. The DNA for the CDR3 is TGCAGTGCTCAAGGGGGGACAGGTGTTGCCTACGAGCAGTACTTC. This sequence encodes CSAQGGTGVAYEQYF.